The 22 T cell receptor beta chains listed next were all sequenced from one sample in a study of cytomegalovirus exposure and HLA in healthy donors. The PCR ran on 60 Vbeta and 13 Jbeta primers. Some clones are missing from TCRdb's copy, which holds only in-frame ones; the method was immunoSEQ multiplex PCR. The profile shows approximately 150,000 clones, 82% of them singletons. The sample taken for sequencing was PBMCs. These receptors were obtained from a male donor in good health and CMV-seronegative.

This chain links TRBV29-1 with TRBJ1-1; possible D gene TRBD1, 6 bases. This CDR3 spans 12 amino acids. Trimming took 8 bases from V and 1 from J, leaving 11 bases between them. The germline V gene has CDR1 SQVTM and CDR2 ANQGSEA. CDR3: CSTGQRNTEAFF. The DNA of the CDR3 is TGCAGCACAGGACAGAGGAACACTGAAGCTTTCTTT.

The rearrangement uses TRBV5-4 and TRBJ2-7; 9 bases agree with TRBD2. Germline V gives CDR1 SGHNT, CDR2 YYREEE (reference sequence). Trimming took 4 bases from V and 5 from J; bases not matched to a gene: 10. This CDR3 has 15 residues. The CDR3 DNA sequence: TGTGCCAGCAGCATTAGCGGGAGACGTCCCCACGAGCAGTACTTC. Protein sequence: CASSISGRRPHEQYF.

The chain uses TRBV7-9 and TRBJ2-7; D uncertain. V shed 5 bases and J shed 4 bases, with 9 bases lying between them. This CDR3 spans 12 amino acids. The germline gives CDR1 SEHNR, CDR2 FQNEAQ (reference sequence). The CDR3 DNA follows: TGTGCCAGCAGCATACGGAGTTACGAGCAGTACTTC. It specifies CASSIRSYEQYF.

This clone has a single count. This chain links TRBV27 with TRBJ1-1; D is ambiguous. With 0 bases removed from V and 2 bases from J, the gap between germline ends came to 10 bases. The CDR3 loop spans 15 amino acids. The germline V gene encodes CDR1 MNHEY and CDR2 SMNVEV (reference sequence). For the CDR3, the DNA is TGTGCCAGCAGTTTATCGTACAGCCCTAACACTGAAGCTTTCTTT. Protein: CASSLSYSPNTEAFF.

The CDR3 here is CASSQGPTSASTDTQYF. DNA for the CDR3: TGCGCCAGCAGCCAGGGGCCGACTAGCGCCAGCACAGATACGCAGTATTTT. The gene calls are TRBV4-1 and TRBJ2-3, with TRBD2 matching 8 bases. This CDR3 is built from 17 residues. The J segment lost 0 bases and the V segment lost 3 bases, leaving 8 bases of the junction unmatched. The V gene's germline CDR1 is MGHRA and CDR2 YSYEKL.

The chain is built from TRBV7-9 and TRBJ2-3, with 15 bases that match TRBD2. This CDR3 has 19 amino acids. Germline V lookup: CDR1 SEHNR, CDR2 FQNEAQ (reference sequence). Trimming cost V 5 bases and J 3 bases; bases outside gene matches: 12. The CDR3 sequence is CASSTPGLAGGEDTDTQYF. The CDR3 region has the DNA TGTGCCAGCAGCACGCCGGGACTAGCGGGAGGTGAAGATACAGATACGCAGTATTTT.

This rearrangement joins TRBV28 to TRBJ2-3; TRBD2 might be the D (5 bases). With 2 bases removed from V and 1 base from J, the gap between germline ends came to 10 bases. Germline V gene data show CDR1 as MDHEN and CDR2 as SYDVKM. The CDR3 consists of 15 residues. The CDR3 sequence is CASSLSGGGTDTQYF. CDR3 DNA sequence: TGTGCCAGCAGTTTAAGCGGCGGAGGCACAGATACGCAGTATTTT.

The V and J genes are TRBV7-8 and TRBJ1-5; 7 bases agree with TRBD1. The V segment lost 5 bases and the J segment 5 bases; nucleotides outside the gene matches: 9. The CDR3 runs 15 residues. Germline CDR1 and CDR2: SGHVS and FQNEAQ. For the CDR3, the DNA is TGTGCCAGCAGCCCGCGGGACAGCCAGTATCAGCCCCAGCATTTT. It yields the protein CASSPRDSQYQPQHF.

The chain links TRBV7-8 to TRBJ2-7; 9 nucleotides align to TRBD1. The germline V gene has CDR1 SGHVS and CDR2 FQNEAQ. Trimming removed 5 bases from V and 6 bases from J; junction bases left unmatched: 8. This CDR3 is built from 14 residues. In DNA, the CDR3 is TGTGCCAGCAGCACACGGACAGGGGACGGCGAGCAGTACTTC. It encodes CASSTRTGDGEQYF.

The J gene is TRBJ1-3, the V gene TRBV28; TRBD1 might be the D (5 bases). Germline-derived CDR1 and CDR2 are MDHEN and SYDVKM. The CDR3 totals 17 residues. Trimming took 3 bases from V and 0 from J, leaving 15 bases between them. CDR3 amino acids: CASSLGLLPYSGNTIYF. The CDR3 nucleotides read TGTGCCAGCAGTTTGGGACTGCTACCCTACTCTGGAAACACCATATATTTT.

In this sample, this clone turned up once. The V and J genes are TRBV27 and TRBJ2-5; D possibly corresponds to TRBD2 (6 bases). The CDR3 is made up of 12 amino acids. CDR1 is MNHEY and CDR2 is SMNVEV in the germline V gene (reference sequence). Between the trimmed V and J ends, which lost 5 bases and 5 bases, there was a span of 9 bases. The CDR3 loop is CASSPSGETQYF. DNA of the CDR3: TGTGCCAGCAGTCCCAGCGGGGAGACCCAGTACTTC.

This clone has more than one count but fewer than ten. V usage is TRBV7-9 and J usage is TRBJ2-7; D ambiguous. The CDR3 has 13 amino acids. Germline CDR1 and CDR2: SEHNR and FQNEAQ (reference sequence). The V and J ends lost 3 bases and 0 bases respectively, with 6 bases between them. The chain's CDR3 is CASSFPGSYEQYF. Here the CDR3 DNA reads TGTGCCAGCAGCTTCCCGGGCTCCTACGAGCAGTACTTC.

The rearrangement links TRBV28 to TRBJ2-7; D unresolved. Between the trimmed V and J ends, which lost 4 bases and 5 bases, there was a span of 18 bases. Germline CDR1 MDHEN, CDR2 SYDVKM. The CDR3 contains 15 residues. In DNA form, the CDR3 reads TGTGCCAGCAGTTCCGCGTCGACTCTGGAAGACGAGCAGTACTTC. Translated: CASSSASTLEDEQYF. The variable domain in full, with the rest retrieved from reference TRBV28 and TRBJ2-7, is DVKVTQSSRYLVKRTGEKVFLECVQDMDHENMFWYRQDPGLGLRLIYFSYDVKMKEKGDIPEGYSVSREKKERFSLILESASTNQTSMYLCASSSASTLEDEQYFGPGTRLTVT.

V usage is TRBV29-1 and J usage is TRBJ2-3, with D perhaps matching TRBD1 (6 bases). This CDR3 comprises 13 residues. The V gene's germline CDR1 is SQVTM and CDR2 ANQGSEA. Trimming took off 3 bases at V and 2 bases at J, with 9 bases between the two ends. CDR3 sequence (DNA): TGCAGCGTTGACAGGGGCGACACAGATACGCAGTATTTT. As protein: CSVDRGDTDTQYF.

The chain recombines TRBV9 with TRBJ2-7, with 9 bases aligning to TRBD1. The CDR3 extends over 15 amino acids. From germline, CDR1 is SGDLS and CDR2 YYNGEE. J gave up 4 bases and V 0 bases, and 5 bases lay outside the gene matches. CDR3 in amino acids: CASSVGVTGGYEQYF. The CDR3 DNA follows: TGTGCCAGCAGCGTAGGGGTGACAGGGGGGTACGAGCAGTACTTC.

The gene calls are TRBV9 and TRBJ2-1; perhaps TRBD2 as D (6 bases). Per germline, CDR1 SGDLS and CDR2 YYNGEE. The CDR3 contains 14 residues. With 3 bases removed from V and 3 bases from J, the gap between germline ends came to 10 bases. DNA of the CDR3: TGTGCCAGCAGCGCGGGACTTATCTACAATGAGCAGTTCTTC. Its protein product is CASSAGLIYNEQFF. Variable domain in full (rest from reference TRBV9 and TRBJ2-1): DSGVTQTPKHLITATGQRVTLRCSPRSGDLSVYWYQQSLDQGLQFLIQYYNGEERAKGNILERFSAQQFPDLHSELNLSSLELGDSALYFCASSAGLIYNEQFFGPGTRLTVL.

On this clone itself: Germline is not matched at one junction end, which may reflect a read error. The chain links TRBV2 to TRBJ2-7; TRBD1 matches at 8 bases. The CDR3 extends over 13 amino acids. Germline V gene data show CDR1 as SNHLY and CDR2 as FYNNEI. In DNA form, the CDR3 reads TGTGCCAGCCCGGGACAGGCCTCCCACGAGCAGTACTTC. Translated: CASPGQASHEQYF.

The sample holds a few counts of this clone. The CDR3 DNA is TGTGCCAGCAGCCTCGTGGACAGGGGCACTGAAGCTTTCTTT. It translates to CASSLVDRGTEAFF. V usage is TRBV7-8 and J usage is TRBJ1-1; TRBD1 agrees at 9 bases. The CDR3 runs to 14 residues. Germline trimming cut 5 bases from V and 4 bases from J; bases unmatched to any gene: 5. CDR1 is SGHVS, CDR2 FQNEAQ, per germline.

The rearrangement joins TRBV5-4 to TRBJ2-3; 11 bases map to TRBD1. The V and J ends lost 2 bases and 5 bases, in that order; junction bases with no gene match: 7. The CDR3 loop spans 16 amino acids. The germline V gene has CDR1 SGHNT and CDR2 YYREEE (reference sequence). The CDR3 coding sequence is TGTGCCAGCAGCTTTTTCGGGACAGGGGGAGGAGATACGCAGTATTTT. Its protein is CASSFFGTGGGDTQYF. Drawing the rest from reference TRBV5-4 and TRBJ2-3, the complete variable domain is ETGVTQSPTHLIKTRGQQVTLRCSSQSGHNTVSWYQQALGQGPQFIFQYYREEENGRGNFPPRFSGLQFPNYSSELNVNALELDDSALYLCASSFFGTGGGDTQYFGPGTRLTVL.

The chain joins TRBV2 to TRBJ2-3, with 8 bases matching TRBD1. CDR3 length: 14 residues. Germline assignment: CDR1 SNHLY and CDR2 FYNNEI. The V gene end was trimmed by 7 bases and the J gene end by 0 bases; junction bases not matched to a gene: 3. CDR3 sequence: CASNRQGSTDTQYF. In DNA form, the CDR3 reads TGTGCCAGCAACCGACAGGGGAGCACAGATACGCAGTATTTT.

The chain has TRBV27 and TRBJ2-1, with TRBD1 matching 9 bases. Trimming removed 6 bases from V and 6 bases from J; junction bases left unmatched: 9. This CDR3 region has 15 residues. Looked up from germline, CDR1 is MNHEY and CDR2 is SMNVEV (reference sequence). CDR3 coding DNA: TGTGCCAGCAGATTTACAGGGGGCTCGGGCAATGAGCAGTTCTTC. Translation gives CASRFTGGSGNEQFF.

The V gene is TRBV7-3, the J gene TRBJ2-1; D call uncertain. The CDR3 length is 13 residues. The germline CDR1 and CDR2 sequences are SGHTA and FQGTGA. The V and J ends lost 3 bases and 7 bases respectively, with 10 bases between them. The CDR3 DNA reads as TGTGCCAGCAGCTTGGCTCGTCAAAATGAGCAGTTCTTC. It translates to CASSLARQNEQFF.